This T cell receptor (beta chain) was captured by sequencing in a study of molecular identifiers for immune sequencing clone quantification. The study's findings and limits: It was shown that clones above 20 RNA copies held over 98% of effector molecules, but under 1% in naive cells.

On this clonotype: No antigen is known for it. Without the conserved terminal phenylalanine or tryptophan, this CDR3 likely stems from a read error.

The V segment lost 1 base and the J segment 3 bases; nucleotides outside the gene matches: 1. This CDR3 spans 15 amino acids. Germline V CDR1 and CDR2: MGHRA, YSYEKL. Bulk libraries came from a prior protocol with listed TCR primers. TCRdb ran MiXCR on the PCR reads and lists one entry per CDR3 protein. The table records 62,000 or so distinct CDR3 sequences, 15% to 20% of them present only once. The sample was naive CD8+ T cells from blood, with Jurkat cell RNA spiked in. Subset described: FACS-sorted CD8+CD4-CCR7+CD45RA+ naive T cells. The chain couples TRBV4-1 to TRBJ1-5, with 9 bases that match TRBD1. This clonotype originated in a human donor in good health. Some libraries in this study had Jurkat cell RNA spiked in. CDR3 amino acids: CASSQGTGANQPQHL. For the CDR3, the DNA is TGCGCCAGCAGCCAAGGGACAGGGGCCAATCAGCCCCAGCATCTT.